This is a list of T cell receptor beta chains from one sample in a study of control samples from healthy donors and cancer patients. The repertoire was sequenced with immunoSEQ multiplex PCR; TCRdb's copy has only in-frame clones and lacks some. This table has 95,000 to 130,000 clones, nearly 95% appearing once. Input material: blood. Source of these receptors: a man aged 30 to 39 in good health. Each CDR3 is given with its conserved first and last residue. The D gene is left open where the match is weak. Size values are once, few and many counts, or a class for expanded clones, and some rows have none.

J gene | V gene | clone size | D gene | CDR3 DNA | CDR3 protein
TRBJ1-2 | TRBV5-1 | . | . | TGCGCCAGCAGCTTAGGAACCAGTAACTATGGCTACACCTTC | CASSLGTSNYGYTF
TRBJ2-1 | TRBV5-1 | . | TRBD1 | TGCGCCAGCAGCACCGGGACAGGGGGTTCGAATGAGCAGTTCTTC | CASSTGTGGSNEQFF
TRBJ1-1 | TRBV7-8 | once | . | TGTGCCAGCAGCCCCGCAAGGACAAGTACTGAAGCTTTCTTT | CASSPARTSTEAFF
TRBJ2-5 | TRBV2 | . | TRBD2 | TGTGCCAGCAGTAGACTAGCGGGGATCCAAGAGACCCAGTACTTC | CASSRLAGIQETQYF
TRBJ1-2 | TRBV7-2 | . | TRBD1 | TGTGCCAGCAGCCTCGACAGGGATCGGGGCTACACCTTC | CASSLDRDRGYTF
TRBJ2-3 | TRBV6-6 | . | . | TGTGCCAGCAGCCGGACTCAAGATACGCAGTATTTT | CASSRTQDTQYF
TRBJ1-5 | TRBV28 | once | . | TGTGCCAGCAGTTTAATAGCCACAGGGAGTAGCAATCAGCCCCAGCATTTT | CASSLIATGSSNQPQHF
TRBJ1-1 | TRBV5-1 | . | . | TGCGCCAGCAGCCCGCGGGACGGGGAAGGTGACACTGAAGCTTTCTTT | CASSPRDGEGDTEAFF
TRBJ2-7 | TRBV28 | . | . | TGTGCCAGCAGGCTCTACACCCGGGACCGGAACTACGAGCAGTACTTC | CASRLYTRDRNYEQYF
TRBJ1-5 | TRBV6-4 | . | TRBD1 | TGTGCCAGCAGTGACTCGAAGGTTCGGACAGGTCGCAATCAGCCCCAGCATTTT | CASSDSKVRTGRNQPQHF
TRBJ2-2 | TRBV19 | . | TRBD2 | TGTGCCAGTAGTATACGCGGGGGGCGTACCGGGGAGCTGTTTTTT | CASSIRGGRTGELFF
TRBJ1-3 | TRBV5-1 | . | TRBD1 | TGCGCCAGCAGCTCGGGACAGGGGGCTTCTGGAAACACCATATATTTT | CASSSGQGASGNTIYF
TRBJ2-3 | TRBV2 | . | TRBD2 | TGTGCCAGCAGTGCTAGACTAGCGGGAAAGGATACGCAGTATTTT | CASSARLAGKDTQYF
TRBJ1-5 | TRBV2 | . | . | TGTGCCAGCAGTCGGGACACATTTAAAGATCAGCCCCAGCATTTT | CASSRDTFKDQPQHF
TRBJ2-3 | TRBV27 | . | TRBD2 | TGTGCCAGCAGTTTATCAGTAGCGGGGGGCACAGATACGCAGTATTTT | CASSLSVAGGTDTQYF
TRBJ2-3 | TRBV9 | . | . | TGTGCCAGCAGCGGTCACACAGATACGCAGTATTTT | CASSGHTDTQYF